This T cell receptor beta chain was obtained from a study of siplizumab effects on memory and regulatory T cells. V lost 3 bases to trimming and J lost 3 bases; unmatched junction nucleotides: 8. Per the germline V gene, CDR1 is MDHEN and CDR2 is SYDVKM. The CDR3 is 15 residues long. Each sample yielded about 96,000 assayed TCR templates. Sequencing used immunoSEQ multiplex PCR; TCRdb keeps in-frame clones, though not all of them. The sample carries roughly 70,000 clones, 93% recorded once. In its sample, this clone was seen once. The V and J genes are TRBV28 and TRBJ2-7, with TRBD1 matching 7 bases. The sequence derives from a human donor in good health. Material for sequencing was CD8+ T cells sorted from blood. CDR3 region: CASSFPGQPFYEQYF. The CDR3 coding sequence is TGTGCCAGCAGTTTTCCGGGACAGCCTTTCTACGAGCAGTACTTC.